This TCR beta chain was retrieved from a study of STAT5B mutations in CD4+ large granular lymphocyte leukemia. Study-wide findings and caveats: Patient CD4-sorted repertoires looked more clonal than healthy CD4+ repertoires, even without putative leukemic clones.

In the original processing: Productive clonotypes were detectable down to 2.59 x 10-5 frequency. Sequenced by immunoSEQ multiplex PCR; TCRdb stores in-frame clones only, minus some. The D gene and trimming were derived from the DNA, and the V and J assignments and clone size from that table. This sample has over 35,000 clones; roughly 80% occur once, and the top ten carry approximately 4%. There are 13 residues in the CDR3. Trimming cost V 6 bases and J 8 bases; bases outside gene matches: 2. CDR1 is MNHNY, CDR2 SVGAGI, per germline (reference sequence). Remarks on this clone: Its antigen is unidentified.

Sequencing was carried out using CD4+ T cells from blood buffy coats. The source is a human donor in good health. The rearrangement uses TRBV6-6 and TRBJ1-6, with 9 bases matching TRBD1. The CDR3 DNA is TGTGCCAGCAGGCGACAGGGGGATTCACCCCTCCACTTT. It specifies CASRRQGDSPLHF.